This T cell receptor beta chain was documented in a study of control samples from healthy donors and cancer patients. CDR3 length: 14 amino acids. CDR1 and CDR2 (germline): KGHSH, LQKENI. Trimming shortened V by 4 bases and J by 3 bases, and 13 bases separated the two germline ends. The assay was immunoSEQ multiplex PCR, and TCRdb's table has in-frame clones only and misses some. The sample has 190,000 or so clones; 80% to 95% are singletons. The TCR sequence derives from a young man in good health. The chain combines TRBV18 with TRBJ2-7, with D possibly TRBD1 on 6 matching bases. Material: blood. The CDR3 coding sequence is TGTGCCAGCTCACGCCAAGGACAGTTCTACGAGCAGTACTTC. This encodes CASSRQGQFYEQYF.